Listed below are T cell receptor beta chains from one sample, sequenced in a study of response to subunit inactivated influenza vaccine. TCRdb re-analysed the RT-PCR reads in MiXCR, keeping a single row per CDR3 protein. The sample records 500,000 to 750,000 distinct CDR3 sequences, around 15% being singletons. The sample here was PBMCs from blood, taken less than 13 days after vaccination. These receptors all stem from a man aged 50-60 years who received an inactivated influenza vaccine. CDR3s include the opening cysteine and the closing phenylalanine or tryptophan. The D gene is left open where the match is weak. Not all rows give a size; the values are once, few, many and, for expanded clones, a class.

CDR3 protein: CASNEGLAGLTDTQYF; CDR3 DNA: TGCGCCAGCAACGAGGGGTTAGCGGGACTCACAGATACCCAGTATTTT; V gene: TRBV5-1; clone size: .; J gene: TRBJ2-3; CDR3 length: 16; D gene: TRBD2
CDR3 protein: CASSYPGGSYTF; CDR3 DNA: TGTGCCAGCAGTTACCCCGGGGGTAGCTACACCTTC; V gene: TRBV6-6; clone size: few; J gene: TRBJ1-2; CDR3 length: 12; D gene: .
CDR3 protein: CSVESGATDTQYF; CDR3 DNA: TGCAGCGTTGAAAGCGGGGCCACAGATACGCAGTATTTT; V gene: TRBV29-1; clone size: many; J gene: TRBJ2-3; CDR3 length: 13; D gene: TRBD2
CDR3 protein: CATSDYPGQQRDASTEAFF; CDR3 DNA: TGTGCCACCAGTGATTACCCGGGACAGCAAAGGGATGCGAGTACTGAAGCTTTCTTT; V gene: TRBV24-1; clone size: few; J gene: TRBJ1-1; CDR3 length: 19; D gene: TRBD1
CDR3 protein: CAWRTSGRYEQFF; CDR3 DNA: TGTGCCTGGAGGACTAGCGGGAGGTATGAGCAGTTCTTC; V gene: TRBV30; clone size: few; J gene: TRBJ2-1; CDR3 length: 13; D gene: TRBD2
CDR3 protein: CASSTPGANPSYEQYF; CDR3 DNA: TGTGCCAGCAGCACCCCCGGCGCCAACCCCTCCTACGAGCAGTACTTC; V gene: TRBV7-9; clone size: .; J gene: TRBJ2-7; CDR3 length: 16; D gene: .
CDR3 protein: CASSGRQGWNEKLFF; CDR3 DNA: TGCGCCAGCAGCGGAAGACAGGGGTGGAATGAAAAACTGTTTTTT; V gene: TRBV4-3; clone size: .; J gene: TRBJ1-4; CDR3 length: 15; D gene: TRBD1
CDR3 protein: CASSSPRLAQYF; CDR3 DNA: TGTGCCAGCAGCTCCCCCAGGTTGGCCCAGTACTTC; V gene: TRBV7-2; clone size: few; J gene: TRBJ2-5; CDR3 length: 12; D gene: .
CDR3 protein: CASSFPSRGGATGELFF; CDR3 DNA: TGTGCCAGCAGCTTCCCCTCCCGCGGGGGGGCCACCGGGGAGCTGTTTTTT; V gene: TRBV7-9; clone size: .; J gene: TRBJ2-2; CDR3 length: 17; D gene: TRBD2
CDR3 protein: CASRTAGGHYNEQFF; CDR3 DNA: TGTGCCAGCAGAACAGCGGGGGGACATTACAATGAGCAGTTCTTC; V gene: TRBV11-2; clone size: few; J gene: TRBJ2-1; CDR3 length: 15; D gene: TRBD2
CDR3 protein: CASSELISGANVLTF; CDR3 DNA: TGCGCCAGCAGTGAACTTATCTCTGGGGCCAACGTCCTGACTTTC; V gene: TRBV10-2; clone size: few; J gene: TRBJ2-6; CDR3 length: 15; D gene: .
CDR3 protein: CASSLQGLRSYNSPLHF; CDR3 DNA: TGTGCCAGCAGCCTTCAGGGGCTACGGTCCTATAATTCACCCCTCCACTTT; V gene: TRBV7-8; clone size: few; J gene: TRBJ1-6; CDR3 length: 17; D gene: .
CDR3 protein: CASSQGFYEQYF; CDR3 DNA: TGTGCCAGCAGCCAGGGATTCTACGAGCAGTACTTC; V gene: TRBV14; clone size: .; J gene: TRBJ2-7; CDR3 length: 12; D gene: .
CDR3 protein: CASSLGDRTIRGKFF; CDR3 DNA: TGTGCCAGCAGTTTAGGAGACCGGACAATACGGGGGAAGTTCTTC; V gene: TRBV28; clone size: many; J gene: TRBJ2-1; CDR3 length: 15; D gene: .
CDR3 protein: CSARVVAGGGIQYF; CDR3 DNA: TGCAGTGCTAGAGTAGTGGCAGGGGGAGGCATTCAGTACTTC; V gene: TRBV20-1; clone size: few; J gene: TRBJ2-4; CDR3 length: 14; D gene: .
CDR3 protein: CASSDGLAAETQYF; CDR3 DNA: TGTGCCAGCAGCGATGGACTAGCGGCGGAGACCCAGTACTTC; V gene: TRBV9; clone size: .; J gene: TRBJ2-5; CDR3 length: 14; D gene: TRBD2
CDR3 protein: CSAYKGVRGNIQYF; CDR3 DNA: TGCAGTGCATATAAGGGGGTTCGTGGAAACATTCAGTACTTC; V gene: TRBV20-1; clone size: few; J gene: TRBJ2-4; CDR3 length: 14; D gene: .
CDR3 protein: CASSSRIAGQFF; CDR3 DNA: TGTGCCAGCAGTTCGAGGATTGCCGGGCAGTTCTTC; V gene: TRBV6-5; clone size: .; J gene: TRBJ2-1; CDR3 length: 12; D gene: .
CDR3 protein: CASTELDRDRVTGELFF; CDR3 DNA: TGTGCCAGCACCGAACTCGACCGGGACAGGGTAACCGGGGAGCTGTTTTTT; V gene: TRBV27; clone size: .; J gene: TRBJ2-2; CDR3 length: 17; D gene: TRBD1
CDR3 protein: CASRVGQGHYNEQFF; CDR3 DNA: TGTGCCAGCAGGGTAGGACAGGGGCACTACAATGAGCAGTTCTTC; V gene: TRBV6-1; clone size: few; J gene: TRBJ2-1; CDR3 length: 15; D gene: TRBD1
CDR3 protein: CASSYRGGQSTDTQYF; CDR3 DNA: TGTGCCAGCAGCTACAGGGGAGGGCAAAGCACAGATACGCAGTATTTT; V gene: TRBV7-9; clone size: few; J gene: TRBJ2-3; CDR3 length: 16; D gene: .
CDR3 protein: CASSYSGYEQFF; CDR3 DNA: TGTGCCAGCAGTTACTCTGGGTATGAGCAGTTCTTC; V gene: TRBV6-2/TRBV6-3; clone size: many; J gene: TRBJ2-1; CDR3 length: 12; D gene: .
CDR3 protein: CASSLLTSGSSRDTQYF; CDR3 DNA: TGTGCCAGCAGCTTATTGACTAGCGGTAGCAGTAGAGATACGCAGTATTTT; V gene: TRBV7-2; clone size: few; J gene: TRBJ2-3; CDR3 length: 17; D gene: TRBD2
CDR3 protein: CSARRDSNNSPLHF; CDR3 DNA: TGCAGTGCTAGGAGGGACAGTAATAATTCACCCCTCCACTTT; V gene: TRBV20-1; clone size: few; J gene: TRBJ1-6; CDR3 length: 14; D gene: TRBD1
CDR3 protein: CAISPSRAADTQYF; CDR3 DNA: TGTGCCATCAGTCCTAGCAGGGCCGCAGATACGCAGTATTTT; V gene: TRBV10-3; clone size: .; J gene: TRBJ2-3; CDR3 length: 14; D gene: .
CDR3 protein: CASSRLTGGTDSGANVLTF; CDR3 DNA: TGTGCCAGCAGCCGGCTTACGGGGGGCACTGACTCTGGGGCCAACGTCCTGACTTTC; V gene: TRBV11-1; clone size: once; J gene: TRBJ2-6; CDR3 length: 19; D gene: .
CDR3 protein: CASRKQQGPGELFF; CDR3 DNA: TGTGCCAGCAGGAAGCAGCAGGGACCCGGGGAGCTGTTTTTT; V gene: TRBV5-6; clone size: few; J gene: TRBJ2-2; CDR3 length: 14; D gene: .
CDR3 protein: CATSARFATNEKLFF; CDR3 DNA: TGTGCCACCAGCGCCCGCTTTGCAACTAATGAAAAACTGTTTTTT; V gene: TRBV15; clone size: few; J gene: TRBJ1-4; CDR3 length: 15; D gene: .
CDR3 protein: CAWSDPRGTQTVGHYGYTF; CDR3 DNA: TGTGCCTGGAGTGACCCGAGAGGGACACAGACCGTCGGACACTATGGCTACACCTTC; V gene: TRBV30; clone size: few; J gene: TRBJ1-2; CDR3 length: 19; D gene: .
CDR3 protein: CASSSGTGLNGYTF; CDR3 DNA: TGTGCCAGCAGCAGCGGGACAGGGTTAAATGGCTACACCTTC; V gene: TRBV5-6; clone size: .; J gene: TRBJ1-2; CDR3 length: 14; D gene: TRBD1
CDR3 protein: CSARRSGVGGNQPQHF; CDR3 DNA: TGCAGTGCTAGAAGATCGGGAGTGGGGGGGAATCAGCCCCAGCATTTT; V gene: TRBV20-1; clone size: .; J gene: TRBJ1-5; CDR3 length: 16; D gene: .
CDR3 protein: CASSYGLAGVEQFF; CDR3 DNA: TGTGCCAGCAGTTACGGGCTAGCGGGGGTAGAGCAGTTCTTC; V gene: TRBV6-5; clone size: few; J gene: TRBJ2-1; CDR3 length: 14; D gene: TRBD2
CDR3 protein: CASSPGTGFYGYTF; CDR3 DNA: TGTGCCAGCAGCCCCGGGACCGGGTTTTATGGCTACACCTTC; V gene: TRBV6-5; clone size: few; J gene: TRBJ1-2; CDR3 length: 14; D gene: .
CDR3 protein: CASSLARRNTGELFF; CDR3 DNA: TGTGCCAGCAGCTTAGCGCGTAGGAACACCGGGGAGCTGTTTTTT; V gene: TRBV7-8; clone size: .; J gene: TRBJ2-2; CDR3 length: 15; D gene: .
CDR3 protein: CASKPSGTGLGYF; CDR3 DNA: TGTGCCAGCAAACCCTCAGGCACAGGCCTAGGGTACTTC; V gene: TRBV27; clone size: .; J gene: TRBJ2-7; CDR3 length: 13; D gene: .
CDR3 protein: CASNTGLPEQFF; CDR3 DNA: TGTGCCAGCAACACAGGGCTCCCGGAGCAGTTCTTC; V gene: TRBV6-2/TRBV6-3; clone size: once; J gene: TRBJ2-1; CDR3 length: 12; D gene: .
CDR3 protein: CSVEGEGRNYEQYF; CDR3 DNA: TGCAGCGTTGAAGGGGAGGGAAGAAACTACGAGCAGTACTTC; V gene: TRBV29-1; clone size: many; J gene: TRBJ2-7; CDR3 length: 14; D gene: TRBD2
CDR3 protein: CASSRGQGMAYEQYF; CDR3 DNA: TGTGCCAGCAGCCGGGGACAGGGGATGGCCTACGAGCAGTACTTC; V gene: TRBV9; clone size: .; J gene: TRBJ2-7; CDR3 length: 15; D gene: TRBD1
CDR3 protein: CASSRREGNEKLFF; CDR3 DNA: TGCGCCAGCAGCCGCAGGGAAGGCAATGAAAAACTGTTTTTT; V gene: TRBV4-3; clone size: .; J gene: TRBJ1-4; CDR3 length: 14; D gene: .
CDR3 protein: CASSQDVLGSPLHF; CDR3 DNA: TGTGCCAGCAGCCAAGATGTCCTAGGCTCACCCCTCCACTTT; V gene: TRBV3-1; clone size: .; J gene: TRBJ1-6; CDR3 length: 14; D gene: .
CDR3 protein: CASRAKRLSDRNLAYGYTF; CDR3 DNA: TGTGCCAGCAGAGCTAAACGTTTGTCCGACAGGAATCTGGCCTATGGCTACACCTTC; V gene: TRBV28; clone size: .; J gene: TRBJ1-2; CDR3 length: 19; D gene: .
CDR3 protein: CASSLAGGAQGQPQHF; CDR3 DNA: TGTGCCAGCAGCTTGGCAGGGGGGGCGCAGGGTCAGCCCCAGCATTTT; V gene: TRBV5-5; clone size: .; J gene: TRBJ1-5; CDR3 length: 16; D gene: TRBD1
CDR3 protein: CSARDDYQGGGRETQYF; CDR3 DNA: TGCAGTGCTAGAGACGACTATCAGGGTGGCGGGAGAGAGACCCAGTACTTC; V gene: TRBV20-1; clone size: .; J gene: TRBJ2-5; CDR3 length: 17; D gene: TRBD2
CDR3 protein: CASSLGYGEAFF; CDR3 DNA: TGTGCCAGCAGCTTAGGGTACGGAGAAGCTTTCTTT; V gene: TRBV7-9; clone size: .; J gene: TRBJ1-1; CDR3 length: 12; D gene: .
CDR3 protein: CASSLGSGGPQNEQFF; CDR3 DNA: TGTGCCAGCAGCTTAGGATCGGGAGGGCCTCAAAATGAGCAGTTCTTC; V gene: TRBV7-2; clone size: many; J gene: TRBJ2-1; CDR3 length: 16; D gene: TRBD2
CDR3 protein: CASSLDGTGNTIYF; CDR3 DNA: TGCGCCAGCAGCTTGGATGGGACCGGAAACACCATATATTTT; V gene: TRBV5-1; clone size: many; J gene: TRBJ1-3; CDR3 length: 14; D gene: .
CDR3 protein: CASSRRGGRDTQYF; CDR3 DNA: TGCGCCAGCAGCCGTCGAGGCGGGAGGGATACGCAGTATTTT; V gene: TRBV23-1; clone size: few; J gene: TRBJ2-3; CDR3 length: 14; D gene: TRBD2
CDR3 protein: CASSSGLFVQSDTQYF; CDR3 DNA: TGTGCCAGCAGTTCCGGACTATTTGTTCAGTCAGATACGCAGTATTTT; V gene: TRBV6-2/TRBV6-3; clone size: few; J gene: TRBJ2-3; CDR3 length: 16; D gene: .
CDR3 protein: CASSERISSYNEQFF; CDR3 DNA: TGTGCCAGCAGCGAAAGAATTAGCTCCTACAATGAGCAGTTCTTC; V gene: TRBV12-3/TRBV12-4; clone size: .; J gene: TRBJ2-1; CDR3 length: 15; D gene: .